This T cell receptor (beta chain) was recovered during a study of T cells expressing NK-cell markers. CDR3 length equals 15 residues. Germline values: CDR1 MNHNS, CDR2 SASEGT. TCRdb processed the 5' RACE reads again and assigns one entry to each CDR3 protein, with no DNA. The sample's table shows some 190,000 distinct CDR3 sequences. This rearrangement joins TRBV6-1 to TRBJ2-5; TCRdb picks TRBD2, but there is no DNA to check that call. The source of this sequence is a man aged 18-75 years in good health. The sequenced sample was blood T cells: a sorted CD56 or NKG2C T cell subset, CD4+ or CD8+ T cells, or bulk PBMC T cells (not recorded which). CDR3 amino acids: CASRGLAFFQETQYF.